Listed below are T cell receptor beta chains from one sample, sequenced in a study of shared clonotypes between healthy human individuals. Using immunoSEQ multiplex PCR, the repertoire was profiled, and TCRdb retains in-frame clones only, with some absent. This sample has roughly 490,000 clones; about 79% occur once, and the top ten carry over 10%. The specimen was PBMCs. The receptors shown here come from a woman aged 40 to 50 in good health. Some clones in this sample may be carry-over from other donors' samples. Both conserved end residues are part of each CDR3. A D gene is named only where the DNA matches it firmly. Clone size is shown for a subset of rows, as once, few, many or a class of expanded clone.

D gene | J gene | V gene | clone size | CDR3 DNA | CDR3 protein
- | TRBJ2-5 | TRBV18 | - | TGTGCCAGCTCACCAGCCCTCGGGTTAGGAGAGACCCAGTACTTC | CASSPALGLGETQYF
TRBD1 | TRBJ2-7 | TRBV18 | - | TGTGCCAGCTCACCAACGGACAGGGTTCAATCCTACGAGCAGTACTTC | CASSPTDRVQSYEQYF
- | TRBJ2-7 | TRBV5-8 | - | TGTGCCAGCAGCCCGACCCGTTGGACCGAGCAGTACTTC | CASSPTRWTEQYF
TRBD1 | TRBJ2-5 | TRBV10-3 | few | TGTGCCATCAGCCGAATGACAGGGGGCCAAGAGACCCAGTACTTC | CAISRMTGGQETQYF
TRBD2 | TRBJ2-3 | TRBV4-1 | - | TGCGCCAGCAGCCAAGAGGGGAGGGCGACAGATACGCAGTATTTT | CASSQEGRATDTQYF
- | TRBJ2-7 | TRBV18 | - | TGTGCCAGCTCACCAGGGGTGGGGGATACCTACGAGCAGTACTTC | CASSPGVGDTYEQYF
- | TRBJ2-2 | TRBV10-2 | - | TGCGCCAGCAGTGACACCTACTTGGCCGGGGAGCTGTTTTTT | CASSDTYLAGELFF
- | TRBJ1-1 | TRBV19 | - | TGTGCCAGTAGTGCGGGAAACACTGAAGCTTTCTTT | CASSAGNTEAFF
TRBD2 | TRBJ2-7 | TRBV28 | - | TGTGCCAGCAGTTTATGGGCTAGCGGGAGGGGCCTCGAGCAGTACTTC | CASSLWASGRGLEQYF
TRBD2 | TRBJ2-2 | TRBV30 | - | TGTGCCTGGAGTCTCTGGGCTAGCGGGAGCGGGGAGCTGTTTTTT | CAWSLWASGSGELFF
TRBD1 | TRBJ2-5 | TRBV5-1 | - | TGCGCCAGCAGCTTAGGACAGGAAGAGACCCAGTACTTC | CASSLGQEETQYF
TRBD2 | TRBJ2-1 | TRBV7-2 | - | TGTGCCAGCAGCATCTGGCTAGCGGGGAGTAACAATGAGCAGTTCTTC | CASSIWLAGSNNEQFF
- | TRBJ1-5 | TRBV6-6 | - | TGTGCCAGCAGTTACTCGAAGGGGTACAATCAGCCCCAGCATTTT | CASSYSKGYNQPQHF
TRBD1 | TRBJ1-1 | TRBV28 | - | TGTGCCAGCAGTGTACCAGGGGGAATGAACACTGAAGCTTTCTTT | CASSVPGGMNTEAFF
TRBD1 | TRBJ2-1 | TRBV5-1 | - | TGCGCCAGCAGCCAACAGGGGGCGAATGAGCAGTTCTTC | CASSQQGANEQFF
- | TRBJ2-2 | TRBV27 | - | TGTGCCAGCAATCAGGGGAACACCGGGGAGCTGTTTTTT | CASNQGNTGELFF
- | TRBJ1-3 | TRBV4-2 | - | TGTGCCAGCAGCCGCACTTTCTCAGGGGCTGGGACAGGAAACACCATATATTTT | CASSRTFSGAGTGNTIYF
TRBD1 | TRBJ2-5 | TRBV19 | - | TGTGCCAGTAGTGTGACAGGGTGGGAGACCCAGTACTTC | CASSVTGWETQYF
- | TRBJ2-6 | TRBV7-6 | few | TGTGCCAGCAGCTTAGGTGTTCGCCCCTCTGGGGCCAACGTCCTGACTTTC | CASSLGVRPSGANVLTF
TRBD2 | TRBJ2-1 | TRBV7-2 | - | TGTGCCAGCAGTCCTCGGGCGGGAGTGGGGGACAATGAGCAGTTCTTC | CASSPRAGVGDNEQFF
- | TRBJ2-2 | TRBV9 | - | TGTGCCAGCAGCGCCGGGGGTCAACTTTTTACCGGGGAGCTGTTTTTT | CASSAGGQLFTGELFF
- | TRBJ2-3 | TRBV5-1 | - | TGCGCCAGCTCCGGGGGAGCGGGCCCAGATACGCAGTATTTT | CASSGGAGPDTQYF
- | TRBJ1-1 | TRBV19 | many | TGTGCCAGTAGGGTCAGCCCGCACACTGAAGCTTTCTTT | CASRVSPHTEAFF
- | TRBJ2-7 | TRBV7-9 | - | TGTGCCAGCAACCTAGACATGTCCTCCTCGTACTTC | CASNLDMSSSYF
- | TRBJ2-3 | TRBV7-8 | - | TGTGCCAGCAGCTTAGATCTGGCGGCCGGCACAGATACGCAGTATTTT | CASSLDLAAGTDTQYF
TRBD2 | TRBJ2-1 | TRBV7-9 | - | TGTGCCAGCAGCTTATCGGGGCTAGCGGGAGTAATAAAGTTCTTC | CASSLSGLAGVIKFF
- | TRBJ2-7 | TRBV11-2 | once | TGTGCCAGCAGCCTCCATCACAGCTCCTACGAGCAGTACTTC | CASSLHHSSYEQYF
TRBD2 | TRBJ2-7 | TRBV7-2 | once | TGTGCCAGCAGCTTATCCCCTTCTAGCGGACCCTACGAGCAGTACTTC | CASSLSPSSGPYEQYF
TRBD1 | TRBJ2-1 | TRBV25-1 | few | TGTGCCAGCAGTGACCGGACAGGGACCCCCTACAATGAGCAGTTCTTC | CASSDRTGTPYNEQFF
- | TRBJ1-2 | TRBV10-3 | - | TGTGCCATCACCCGACCGGAGACAGGCTATGGCTACACCTTC | CAITRPETGYGYTF
TRBD1 | TRBJ2-2 | TRBV10-3 | - | TGTGCCATCAGTGAAAATGGGGTCGGACAGGGGGCGATCGGGGAGCTGTTTTTT | CAISENGVGQGAIGELFF
- | TRBJ2-1 | TRBV29-1 | - | TGCAGCGTTCTGGTGGAGCGGGTTTACAATGAGCAGTTCTTC | CSVLVERVYNEQFF
TRBD2 | TRBJ2-3 | TRBV29-1 | - | TGCAGCGTTGAGGGGCTAGCGGGAGTCGGAACATACACAGATACGCAGTATTTT | CSVEGLAGVGTYTDTQYF
- | TRBJ2-1 | TRBV5-1 | many | TGCGCCAGCAGCTTGGATCCGGTGGGGTCCTACAATGAGCAGTTCTTC | CASSLDPVGSYNEQFF
- | TRBJ1-1 | TRBV15 | - | TGTGCCACCAGCAGACAGCGGATTGCGGCTGAAGCTTTCTTT | CATSRQRIAAEAFF
- | TRBJ2-1 | TRBV29-1 | - | TGCAGCGTTGAACCGACGTGGCAGCACTCCTACAATGAGCAGTTCTTC | CSVEPTWQHSYNEQFF
TRBD2 | TRBJ2-1 | TRBV7-6 | few | TGTGCCAGCAGCTTGGCTAGCGGAGGATACAATGAGCAGTTCTTC | CASSLASGGYNEQFF
- | TRBJ2-7 | TRBV7-8 | - | TGTGCCAGCAGCTATAAACCGGGACCGAACTACGAGCAGTACTTC | CASSYKPGPNYEQYF
- | TRBJ2-1 | TRBV4-1 | few | TGCGCCAGCAGCCCCACGGGTGTGTTACGGTTCTTC | CASSPTGVLRFF
- | TRBJ2-1 | TRBV5-1 | - | TGCGCCAGCAGCTTGGATGGGGACTTGCTGTTGGGTGAGCAGTTCTTC | CASSLDGDLLLGEQFF
TRBD1 | TRBJ1-2 | TRBV5-1 | - | TGCGCCAGCAGCCCCGGACAGGGACGCTACTATGGCTACACCTTC | CASSPGQGRYYGYTF
TRBD1 | TRBJ1-4 | TRBV6-1 | - | TGTGCCAGCAGGCAGACAGGGACGAAAGAAAAACTGTTTTTT | CASRQTGTKEKLFF
- | TRBJ1-5 | TRBV28 | - | TGTGCCAGCATTTTCCAGGGCTATAGCAATCAGCCCCAGCATTTT | CASIFQGYSNQPQHF
- | TRBJ2-7 | TRBV10-2 | few | TGCGCCAGCAGTGAGGGACTTTCCCGCTACGAGCAGTACTTC | CASSEGLSRYEQYF
TRBD2 | TRBJ2-1 | TRBV5-1 | - | TGCGCCAGCAGCTTGGCCCCTAGCGGGAGCACCAATGAGCAGTTCTTC | CASSLAPSGSTNEQFF
- | TRBJ2-1 | TRBV11-3 | - | TGTGCCAGCAGCCGGGGGCTAGTGGAGAGCAATGAGCAGTTCTTC | CASSRGLVESNEQFF
- | TRBJ2-7 | TRBV27 | - | TGTGCCAGCAGTTTAACACCGGGACTTAGCACCTACGAGCAGTACTTC | CASSLTPGLSTYEQYF
- | TRBJ2-2 | TRBV15 | - | TGTGCCACCAGCGGGGAGCCGAACACCGGGGAGCTGTTTTTT | CATSGEPNTGELFF
- | TRBJ1-1 | TRBV5-1 | - | TGCGCCAGCACTCTGAACACTGAAGCTTTCTTT | CASTLNTEAFF
- | TRBJ2-1 | TRBV7-9 | - | TGTGCCACCCGACAGGGAGGTGAGCAGTTCTTC | CATRQGGEQFF
- | TRBJ2-7 | TRBV10-3 | - | TGTGCCATCAGTGAATCCGGCTACGAGCAGTACTTC | CAISESGYEQYF
TRBD1 | TRBJ2-7 | TRBV28 | - | TGTGCCAGCAGTATTCCAAGGGGGCTTCGCGAGCAGTACTTC | CASSIPRGLREQYF
- | TRBJ2-7 | TRBV6-1 | few | TGTGCCATCTCGAGGGCTTCTTTAAGGGAGCAGTACTTC | CAISRASLREQYF
TRBD2 | TRBJ2-1 | TRBV5-1 | - | TGCGCCAGCAGGGGAACTAGCGGGAGTCCTGATGAGCAGTTCTTC | CASRGTSGSPDEQFF
TRBD2 | TRBJ2-3 | TRBV19 | - | TGTGCCAGTAGTATAAACCGGGAGGGATCAGATACGCAGTATTTT | CASSINREGSDTQYF